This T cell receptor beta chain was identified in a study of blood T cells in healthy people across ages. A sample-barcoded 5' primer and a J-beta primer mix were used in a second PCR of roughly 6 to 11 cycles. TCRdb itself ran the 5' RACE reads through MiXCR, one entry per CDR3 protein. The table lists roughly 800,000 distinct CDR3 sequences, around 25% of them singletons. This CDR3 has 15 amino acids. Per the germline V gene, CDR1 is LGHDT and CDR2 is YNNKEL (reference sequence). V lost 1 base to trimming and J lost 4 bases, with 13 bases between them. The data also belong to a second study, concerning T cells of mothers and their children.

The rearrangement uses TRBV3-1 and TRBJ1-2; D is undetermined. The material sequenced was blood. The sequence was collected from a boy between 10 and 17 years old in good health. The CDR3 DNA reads TGTGCCAGCAGCCAAGGAAGTACAGCCAGCTATGGCTACACCTTC. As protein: CASSQGSTASYGYTF.